This TCR beta chain emerged from a study of blood T cells in healthy people across ages. The second PCR ran roughly 6 to 11 cycles with a sample-barcoded 5' primer and J-beta primers. Using its own MiXCR run on the 5' RACE reads, TCRdb lists one record per CDR3 protein. This sample has about 640,000 distinct CDR3 sequences; under 65% occur once, and the top ten carry 30% to 45%. V was trimmed by 4 bases and J by 10 bases, leaving 10 bases between them. The CDR3 has 10 residues. CDR1 and CDR2 (germline): SQVTM, ANQGSEA. Sequencing input: blood. V is TRBV29-1 and J is TRBJ1-1; D ambiguous. This sequence originates from a man in his fifties or sixties in good health. CDR3 bases: TGCAGCGTTGGGGAGACCGTAGCTTTCTTT. Translating gives CSVGETVAFF.